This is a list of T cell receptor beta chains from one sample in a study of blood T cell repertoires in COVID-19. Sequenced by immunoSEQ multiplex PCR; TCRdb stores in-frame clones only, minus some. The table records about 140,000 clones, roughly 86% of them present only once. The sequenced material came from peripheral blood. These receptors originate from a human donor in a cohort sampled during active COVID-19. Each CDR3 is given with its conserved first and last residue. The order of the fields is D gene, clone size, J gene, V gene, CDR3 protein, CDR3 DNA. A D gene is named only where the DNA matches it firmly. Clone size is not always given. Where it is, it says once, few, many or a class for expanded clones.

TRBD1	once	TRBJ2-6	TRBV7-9	CASRNTGVLFSGANVLTF	TGTGCCAGCAGGAATACAGGGGTCCTATTCTCTGGGGCCAACGTCCTGACTTTC
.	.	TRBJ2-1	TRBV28	CASSVASWRRGFLNEQFF	TGTGCCAGCAGTGTAGCTTCTTGGCGAAGGGGGTTCCTCAATGAGCAGTTCTTC
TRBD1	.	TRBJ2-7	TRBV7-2	CASSSPDRWDDYEQYF	TGTGCCAGCAGCTCCCCGGACAGGTGGGATGATTACGAGCAGTACTTC
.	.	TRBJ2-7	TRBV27	CASSSSGNSYEQYF	TGTGCCAGCAGCTCAAGCGGAAACTCCTACGAGCAGTACTTC
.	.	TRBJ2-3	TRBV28	CASSPVGAQFSTDTQYF	TGTGCCAGCAGTCCGGTGGGGGCCCAATTTAGCACAGATACGCAGTATTTT
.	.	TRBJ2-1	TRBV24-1	CATSDLRDSGDNEQFF	TGTGCCACCAGTGATTTAAGGGACTCGGGTGACAATGAGCAGTTCTTC
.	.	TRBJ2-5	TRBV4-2	CASSQGEEETQYF	TGTGCCAGCAGCCAAGGGGAGGAAGAGACCCAGTACTTC
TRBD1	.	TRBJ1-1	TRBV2	CATQGTGGEAFF	TGTGCCACCCAGGGAACAGGGGGAGAAGCTTTCTTT
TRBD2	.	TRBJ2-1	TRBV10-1	CASSAGGGSSYNEQFF	TGCGCCAGCAGTGCGGGGGGAGGAAGCTCCTACAATGAGCAGTTCTTC
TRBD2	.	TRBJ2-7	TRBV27	CASSSREGWGYEQYF	TGTGCCAGCAGTTCGAGGGAGGGATGGGGCTACGAGCAGTACTTC
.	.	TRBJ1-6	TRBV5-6	CASSLVGHNSPLHF	TGTGCCAGCAGCTTGGTTGGGCATAATTCACCCCTCCACTTT
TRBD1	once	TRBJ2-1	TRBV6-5	CASSPRGQGDEQFF	TGTGCCAGCAGTCCCCGCGGACAGGGCGATGAGCAGTTCTTC
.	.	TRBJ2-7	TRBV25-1	CASSESLAGPYEQYF	TGTGCCAGCAGTGAATCGTTGGCAGGCCCCTACGAGCAGTACTTC
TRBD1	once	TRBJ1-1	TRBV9	CASSLGTVAEAFF	TGTGCCAGCAGCTTAGGGACAGTCGCTGAAGCTTTCTTT
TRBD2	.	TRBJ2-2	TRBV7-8	CASSLLAGRGTGELFF	TGTGCCAGCAGCCTGCTAGCGGGGAGGGGCACCGGGGAGCTGTTTTTT